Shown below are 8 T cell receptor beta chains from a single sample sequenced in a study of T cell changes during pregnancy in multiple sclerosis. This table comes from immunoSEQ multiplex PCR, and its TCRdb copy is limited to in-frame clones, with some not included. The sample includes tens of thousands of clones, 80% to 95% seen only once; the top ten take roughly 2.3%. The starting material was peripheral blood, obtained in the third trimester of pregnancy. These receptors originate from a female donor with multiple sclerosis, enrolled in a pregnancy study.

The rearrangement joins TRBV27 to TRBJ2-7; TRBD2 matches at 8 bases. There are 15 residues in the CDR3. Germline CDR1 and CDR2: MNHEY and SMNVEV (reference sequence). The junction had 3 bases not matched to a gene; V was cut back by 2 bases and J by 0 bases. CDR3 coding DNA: TGTGCCAGCAGTTTAGGAGCGGGGGACTCCTACGAGCAGTACTTC. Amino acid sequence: CASSLGAGDSYEQYF.

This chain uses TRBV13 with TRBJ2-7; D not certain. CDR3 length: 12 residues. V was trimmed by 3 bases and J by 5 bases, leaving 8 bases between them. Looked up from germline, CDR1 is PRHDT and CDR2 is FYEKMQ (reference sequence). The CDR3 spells CASSFVRDEQYF. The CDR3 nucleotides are TGTGCCAGCAGCTTCGTACGGGACGAGCAGTACTTC. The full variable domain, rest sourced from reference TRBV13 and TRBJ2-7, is AAGVIQSPRHLIKEKRETATLKCYPIPRHDTVYWYQQGPGQDPQFLISFYEKMQSDKGSIPDRFSAQQFSDYHSELNMSSLELGDSALYFCASSFVRDEQYFGPGTRLTVT.

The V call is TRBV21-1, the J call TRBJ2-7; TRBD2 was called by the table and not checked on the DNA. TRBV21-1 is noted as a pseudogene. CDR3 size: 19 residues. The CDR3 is CASSKAISGRAGRDYEQYF. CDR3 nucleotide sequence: TGTGCCAGCAGCAAAGCTATTAGCGGGAGGGCCGGTAGGGACTACGAGCAGTACTTC.

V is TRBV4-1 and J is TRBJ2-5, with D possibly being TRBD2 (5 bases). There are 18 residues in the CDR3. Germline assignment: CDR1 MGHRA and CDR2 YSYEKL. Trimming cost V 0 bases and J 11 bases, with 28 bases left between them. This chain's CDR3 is CASSQDGWTPTNLREQYF. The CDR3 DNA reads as TGCGCCAGCAGCCAAGACGGGTGGACTCCTACCAATTTACGAGAGCAGTACTTC.

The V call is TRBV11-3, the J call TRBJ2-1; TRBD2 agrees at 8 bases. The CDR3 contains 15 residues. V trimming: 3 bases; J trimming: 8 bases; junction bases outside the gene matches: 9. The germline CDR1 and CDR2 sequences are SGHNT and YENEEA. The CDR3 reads CASSFTSGSGDEQFF. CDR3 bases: TGTGCCAGCAGCTTTACTAGCGGCAGCGGGGATGAGCAGTTCTTC.

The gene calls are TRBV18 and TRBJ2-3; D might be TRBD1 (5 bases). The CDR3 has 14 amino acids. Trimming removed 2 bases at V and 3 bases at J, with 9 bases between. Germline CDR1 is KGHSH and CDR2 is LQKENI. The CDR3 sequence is CASSPGAETDTQYF. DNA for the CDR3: TGTGCCAGCTCACCAGGGGCGGAGACAGATACGCAGTATTTT.

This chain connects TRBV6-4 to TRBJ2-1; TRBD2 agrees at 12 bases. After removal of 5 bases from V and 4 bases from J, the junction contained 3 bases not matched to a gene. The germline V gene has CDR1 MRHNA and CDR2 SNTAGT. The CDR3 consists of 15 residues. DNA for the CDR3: TGTGCCAGCAGTACGACTAGCGGGGGTTACAATGAGCAGTTCTTC. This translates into CASSTTSGGYNEQFF.

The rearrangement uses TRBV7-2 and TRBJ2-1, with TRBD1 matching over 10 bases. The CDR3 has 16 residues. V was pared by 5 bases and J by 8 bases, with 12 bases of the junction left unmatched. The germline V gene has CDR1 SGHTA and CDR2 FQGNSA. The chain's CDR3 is CASSPSGTGVDHEQFF. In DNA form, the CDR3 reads TGTGCCAGCAGCCCTTCCGGGACAGGGGTCGACCATGAGCAGTTCTTC.